This T cell receptor (beta chain) was obtained from a study of identical twins. General study points: Invariant MAIT and iNKT cells may have partly biased zero-insertion analyses. Insertions were fewer in abundant cord blood beta clonotypes, whereas memory repertoires showed none of this pattern.

This clonotype has more than one count but fewer than ten. No antigen is known for it. Germline-derived CDR1 and CDR2 are MGHRA and YSYEKL. This CDR3 comprises 20 residues. V dropped 0 bases and J dropped 0; count of bases not matched to a gene: 12. Using its own MiXCR run on the 5' RACE reads, TCRdb lists one record per CDR3 protein. The table includes 250,000 to 350,000 distinct CDR3 sequences, about 8% detected once. The data were also submitted as part of a second study, on yellow fever vaccine responses in identical twins. That investigation notes: After vaccination, twins' T cell response reportedly seemed partly convergent, partly personalized.

This clonotype originated in a woman aged 18 to 35 in good health. The chain couples TRBV4-1 to TRBJ2-3, with TRBD1 matching 10 bases. The sequencing sample was made of memory (CD45RO+) T cells sorted from blood. The CDR3 coding sequence is TGCGCCAGCAGCCAAGATTTTGTCGGTAGGACAGGGGGAAGCACAGATACGCAGTATTTT. Translated, it gives CASSQDFVGRTGGSTDTQYF.